The clone carrying this TCR beta chain was found a few times. What it binds is not known. This entry belongs to a study of cytomegalovirus exposure and HLA in healthy donors. Study observations and caveats: Other equally common chains were less clonally expanded than HLA-associated TCR beta chains, a later analysis showed. Among TCR sequences, most were rare, though some public TCRs appeared in many donors. Later, an analysis found that common viral pathogens appeared to be linked with several of the most significant clusters. In a later analysis, most CMV-associated TCR beta chains appeared HLA-restricted.

V lost 4 bases and J lost 6, with 21 bases in between. The V gene's germline CDR1 is SGHTA and CDR2 FQGNSA. The CDR3 loop spans 16 amino acids. Vbeta (60) and Jbeta (13) primers were used in the PCR. The table came from immunoSEQ multiplex PCR; TCRdb's copy has only in-frame clones and leaves some out. The data contain roughly 160,000 clones, approximately 77% of them singletons. Source material: PBMCs. The TCR was taken from a man aged 25-40 years in good health and CMV-seropositive. V usage is TRBV7-2 and J usage is TRBJ1-1; a weak D match, TRBD1 (6 bases). CDR3 protein: CASSSYRTGTTPEAFF. The CDR3 region has the DNA TGTGCCAGCAGCTCCTACCGGACGGGGACAACCCCTGAAGCTTTCTTT.